The 22 T cell receptor beta chains reported below all come from one sample, sequenced in a study of Tregs in tolerant kidney transplant recipients. TCRdb keeps only in-frame clones here, not all; method: immunoSEQ multiplex PCR. Altogether roughly 52,000 clones are present, about 89% being singletons, with the ten largest covering roughly 15%. Recipients received nonmyeloablative bone marrow transplants from related graft donors, with transient mixed chimerism. The sequencing here drew on CD8+ T cells from blood (PBMCs), taken 24 months after the transplant. The source is a human patient who received a combined kidney and bone marrow transplant. T cells may partly derive from the graft donor.

Concerning this clone itself: Germline is not matched at one junction end, which may reflect a read error. The chain has TRBV7-3 and TRBJ2-5; 9 bases are a match to TRBD2. CDR1 and CDR2 (germline): SGHTA, FQGTGA. CDR3 size: 14 residues. The CDR3: CPSLVSGRGKTQYF. The CDR3 DNA follows: TGCCCCTCCTTGGTTAGCGGGAGAGGAAAGACCCAGTACTTC. Variable domain in full (rest from reference TRBV7-3 and TRBJ2-5): GAGVSQTPSNKVTEKGKYVELRCDPISGHTALYWYRQSLGQGPEFLIYFQGTGAADDSGLPNDRFFAVRPEGSVSTLKIQRTERGDSAVYLCPSLVSGRGKTQYFGPGTRLLVL.

DNA for the CDR3: TGTGCCAGCAGCGGACTGAGCGGGGAGCCCCAGCATTTT. This encodes CASSGLSGEPQHF. The J gene is TRBJ1-5, the V gene TRBV9; D ambiguous. Per germline, CDR1 SGDLS and CDR2 YYNGEE. V lost 3 bases, J lost 8 bases, and 12 bases lay in between. This CDR3 spans 13 amino acids.

The chain carries TRBV5-1 and TRBJ2-5, with 8 nucleotides matching TRBD1. With the DNA end fitting TRBJ2-7 better, the J assignment may be wrong. The CDR3 totals 15 residues. Germline loops: CDR1 SGHRS, CDR2 YFSETQ. The chain's CDR3 is CASSEGTGFIYEQYF. CDR3 nucleotides: TGCGCCAGCAGCGAAGGGACAGGTTTTATATACGAGCAGTACTTC.

The V call is TRBV9, the J call TRBJ2-5; D is possibly TRBD2 (6 bases). The J call may be in error: the DNA end matches TRBJ2-7 better. CDR1 SGDLS and CDR2 YYNGEE come from the germline V gene. The CDR3 length is 14 residues. The CDR3: CASSQVGGSYEQYF. DNA of the CDR3: TGTGCCAGCAGCCAAGTCGGGGGTTCGTACGAGCAGTACTTC.

This sequence joins TRBV7-7 and TRBJ2-7, with TRBD1 as a possible D gene (5 bases). The germline V and J ends were trimmed by 5 bases and 2 bases, with 10 bases remaining between them. Germline assignment: CDR1 SSHAT and CDR2 FNYEAQ (reference sequence). The CDR3 length is 13 residues. The CDR3 spells CASSIGHTYEQYF. CDR3 nucleotide sequence: TGTGCCAGCAGCATCGGACACACCTACGAGCAGTACTTC.

This chain links TRBV9 with TRBJ1-1; 7 nucleotides align to TRBD1. The ends lost 2 bases at V and 1 base at J; junction bases unmatched: 2. The germline gives CDR1 SGDLS, CDR2 YYNGEE. This CDR3 has 14 amino acids. CDR3 DNA sequence: TGTGCCAGCAGCGTCAGGGACAGGAACACTGAAGCTTTCTTT. It codes for CASSVRDRNTEAFF.

The chain carries TRBV6-5 and TRBJ2-7, with 9 bases matching TRBD1. Germline lookup yields CDR1 MNHEY and CDR2 SVGAGI. V was pared by 6 bases and J by 4 bases, with 10 bases of the junction left unmatched. The CDR3 has 15 residues. Here the CDR3 reads CASSSTGQGDYEQYF. CDR3 DNA sequence: TGTGCCAGCAGCTCCACGGGACAGGGCGATTACGAGCAGTACTTC.

CDR3 DNA: TGTGCCAGAAGCTTGGCGGGTTTTACCTACGAGCAGTACTTC. Its translation is CARSLAGFTYEQYF. The V gene is TRBV5-3, the J gene TRBJ2-7; the D is unclear. TRBV5-3 is flagged as an ORF with uncertain function. Trimming cost V 0 bases and J 2 bases, with 9 bases left between them. The CDR3 runs to 14 residues.

The chain uses TRBV4-1 and TRBJ2-1, with D perhaps TRBD2 (6 bases). The CDR3 consists of 15 residues. Germline V gene lookup returns CDR1 MGHRA and CDR2 YSYEKL. The ends were cut back, 1 base at V and 6 bases at J, with 13 bases in the middle. The DNA of the CDR3 is TGCGCCAGCAGCCAAGTTCGACTAGGGCTCAATGAGCAGTTCTTC. Translated: CASSQVRLGLNEQFF.

V gene TRBV13 combines with J gene TRBJ2-7; the D gene is possibly TRBD1 (5 bases). V lost 8 bases, J lost 5 bases, and 16 bases lay in between. CDR1 is PRHDT and CDR2 is FYEKMQ in the germline V gene (reference sequence). This CDR3 is 13 amino acids long. CDR3 amino acids: CASQLEAGNEQYF. In DNA, the CDR3 is TGTGCCAGCCAGCTTGAGGCAGGGAACGAGCAGTACTTC.

The chain links TRBV4-2 to TRBJ2-4; no definite D call. Trimming stripped 3 bases from V and 0 bases from J, with 9 bases between. Per the germline V gene, CDR1 is LGHNA and CDR2 is YNFKEQ. The CDR3 is made up of 15 amino acids. The CDR3 protein is CASSHIYLAKNIQYF. CDR3 in DNA: TGTGCCAGCAGCCATATATACTTAGCCAAAAACATTCAGTACTTC.

V usage is TRBV19 and J usage is TRBJ1-1, with 7 bases fitting TRBD1. The germline V gene has CDR1 LNHDA and CDR2 SQIVND (reference sequence). Trimming took 6 bases from V and 0 from J; bases not matched to a gene: 10. This CDR3 has 16 residues. This CDR3 reads CASSLLPGQLNTEAFF. CDR3 DNA: TGTGCCAGTAGCCTTCTGCCGGGACAGCTGAACACTGAAGCTTTCTTT.

This rearrangement joins TRBV19 to TRBJ2-1; 9 nucleotides agree with TRBD2. The CDR3 length is 15 residues. The germline V gene encodes CDR1 LNHDA and CDR2 SQIVND (reference sequence). V lost 3 bases, J lost 8 bases, and 8 bases stayed unmatched. CDR3 nucleotide sequence: TGTGCCAGTAGTATGAGTCTAGCGGGAAACGATGAGCAGTTCTTC. It codes for CASSMSLAGNDEQFF.

The chain carries TRBV29-1 and TRBJ2-3; 7 bases match TRBD1. Germline V gene sequence: CDR1 SQVTM, CDR2 ANQGSEA. J gave up 2 bases and V 0 bases, and 5 bases lay outside the gene matches. The CDR3 is 15 residues long. CDR3 DNA sequence: TGCAGCGTTGAAGAACGGGACAGAGACACAGATACGCAGTATTTT. It translates to CSVEERDRDTDTQYF.

The chain's CDR3 is CASSQERGDRDGHTEAFF. The CDR3 DNA reads TGTGCCAGCAGCCAAGAAAGAGGAGACAGGGACGGTCACACTGAAGCTTTCTTT. This sequence joins TRBV4-2 and TRBJ1-1; TRBD1 matches at 7 bases. This CDR3 has 18 amino acids. The germline V gene encodes CDR1 LGHNA and CDR2 YNFKEQ. Trimming cost V 0 bases and J 3 bases; bases outside gene matches: 13.

This chain joins TRBV19 and TRBJ1-1; 9 bases align to TRBD1. Trimming took 2 bases from V and 0 from J; bases not matched to a gene: 10. The CDR3 runs to 18 residues. Per the germline V gene, CDR1 is LNHDA and CDR2 is SQIVND (reference sequence). The CDR3 region is CASSIYLTGGLMNTEAFF. Written as DNA, the CDR3 is TGTGCCAGTAGTATATACTTAACAGGGGGCTTAATGAACACTGAAGCTTTCTTT.

The gene calls are TRBV30 and TRBJ2-7; 7 positions agree with TRBD2. CDR3 length: 13 amino acids. The germline CDR1 and CDR2 sequences are GTSNPN and SVGIG (reference sequence). Unmatched junction bases numbered 9, after V lost 4 bases and J lost 6 bases. CDR3 loop: CAWKTTSRSEQYF. The CDR3 coding sequence is TGTGCCTGGAAGACGACTAGCAGGAGCGAGCAGTACTTC.

The chain uses TRBV13 and TRBJ2-1; 10 bases fit TRBD2. J was trimmed by 3 bases and V by 5 bases; bases with no gene match: 16. Germline V gene sequence: CDR1 PRHDT, CDR2 FYEKMQ (reference sequence). The CDR3 extends over 19 amino acids. The CDR3 spells CASSPKDTLAGGLYNEQFF. CDR3 sequence (DNA): TGTGCCAGCAGCCCCAAAGACACATTAGCGGGGGGCCTCTACAATGAGCAGTTCTTC.

The chain joins TRBV27 to TRBJ1-5; D gene unclear. The CDR3 loop spans 16 amino acids. In germline, CDR1 is MNHEY, CDR2 SMNVEV (reference sequence). Deletions cut 0 bases from V and 2 bases from J, with 11 bases between. The CDR3 loop is CASSLSWTIGNQPQHF. The CDR3 region has the DNA TGTGCCAGCAGTTTATCATGGACTATAGGCAATCAGCCCCAGCATTTT.

The chain links TRBV7-9 to TRBJ1-5, with a weak D call TRBD1 (6 bases). Trimming stripped 2 bases from V and 4 bases from J, with 9 bases between. Germline CDR1 and CDR2: SEHNR and FQNEAQ (reference sequence). This CDR3 spans 14 amino acids. The CDR3 loop is CASSLSTGNQPQHF. The CDR3 DNA follows: TGTGCCAGCAGCTTATCGACAGGAAATCAGCCCCAGCATTTT.

V gene TRBV29-1 combines with J gene TRBJ1-2, with 7 positions matching TRBD1. The CDR3 consists of 15 residues. Germline CDR1 and CDR2: SQVTM and ANQGSEA. J was trimmed by 4 bases and V by 1 base; bases with no gene match: 9. As DNA, the CDR3 is TGCAGCGTTGAAGTAGCTGGAACAGGGGCCTATGGCTACACCTTC. Protein product: CSVEVAGTGAYGYTF.

This clone has only one observation. This chain joins TRBV2 and TRBJ2-1; 10 nucleotides match TRBD2. CDR1 and CDR2 from the germline V gene are SNHLY and FYNNEI. Trimming removed 5 bases from V and 5 bases from J; junction bases left unmatched: 3. This CDR3 contains 14 residues. CDR3 in DNA: TGTGCCAGCAGTAGGACTAGCGGTCACAATGAGCAGTTCTTC. Protein: CASSRTSGHNEQFF.